Each of the 21 T cell receptor beta chains below was sequenced from the same sample in a study of blood T cell repertoires in COVID-19. Libraries were prepared by immunoSEQ multiplex PCR; TCRdb keeps only in-frame clonotypes and omits some of them. In the table there are about 58,000 clones, 80% to 95% of which are singletons. The source material was peripheral blood. These receptors came from a man aged 50-59 years with active COVID-19.

This chain links TRBV28 with TRBJ2-7; 7 bases line up with TRBD1. The germline V gene encodes CDR1 MDHEN and CDR2 SYDVKM. V lost 5 bases and J lost 3; bases outside the gene matches: 10. This CDR3 is built from 15 residues. CDR3 in amino acids: CASSVRGRGGYEQYF. The CDR3 DNA reads as TGTGCCAGCAGTGTGAGGGGGCGAGGGGGCTACGAGCAGTACTTC.

V usage is TRBV24-1 and J usage is TRBJ2-1; 13 bases are a match to TRBD2. Losses at the gene ends were 3 bases for V and 6 bases for J; bases not matched to a gene: 16. There are 20 residues in the CDR3. Germline CDR1 KGHDR, CDR2 SFDVKD. CDR3 DNA: TGTGCCACCAGTGATCCCGGGACATATTCTGGGACTAGCGGGACCAATGAGCAGTTCTTC. It specifies CATSDPGTYSGTSGTNEQFF.

V is TRBV29-1 and J is TRBJ1-2, with a tentative D call TRBD1 (5 bases). Germline CDR1 and CDR2: SQVTM and ANQGSEA. Trimming cost V 5 bases and J 5 bases, with 21 bases left between them. CDR3 length: 15 amino acids. CDR3 amino acids: CSVLPGRPEGYGYTF. CDR3 nucleotide sequence: TGCAGCGTTTTGCCAGGACGTCCGGAGGGGTATGGCTACACCTTC.

This chain uses TRBV20-1 with TRBJ1-5; D remains unclear. V was cut by 3 bases and J by 4 bases, with 13 bases left in between. The CDR3 length is 14 residues. Germline loops: CDR1 DFQATT, CDR2 SNEGSKA (reference sequence). The chain's CDR3 is CSASPLMLNQPQHF. CDR3 nucleotide sequence: TGCAGTGCTAGTCCACTGATGCTGAATCAGCCCCAGCATTTT.

This chain links TRBV5-4 with TRBJ1-2; no definite D call. V lost 6 bases to trimming and J lost 4 bases, with 13 bases between them. The CDR3 is made up of 13 amino acids. Germline CDR1 SGHNT, CDR2 YYREEE (reference sequence). CDR3 residues: CASTQPPSYGYTF. The CDR3, as DNA: TGTGCCAGCACCCAACCCCCGAGCTATGGCTACACCTTC.

V is TRBV7-7 and J is TRBJ2-1; 8 nucleotides line up with TRBD2. This CDR3 has 14 amino acids. V lost 2 bases, J lost 4 bases, and 1 base stayed unmatched. Germline V lookup: CDR1 SSHAT, CDR2 FNYEAQ (reference sequence). The DNA for the CDR3 is TGTGCCAGCAGCTTAACTAGCGGTTACAATGAGCAGTTCTTC. Translating gives CASSLTSGYNEQFF.

The chain combines TRBV9 with TRBJ2-1, with TRBD2 matching 10 bases. The CDR3 has 16 residues. Trimming cost V 3 bases and J 10 bases; bases outside gene matches: 13. Germline CDR1 is SGDLS and CDR2 is YYNGEE. CDR3 coding DNA: TGTGCCAGCAGCGCAAAGGCACTAGCGGGGTTCCAAGAGCAGTTCTTC. Translated: CASSAKALAGFQEQFF.

This clone is a singleton in its sample. The chain combines TRBV28 with TRBJ2-7; 11 bases agree with TRBD1. Germline V lookup: CDR1 MDHEN, CDR2 SYDVKM. The trim removed 3 bases at V and 3 bases at J, leaving 16 bases unmatched. The CDR3 has 19 residues. CDR3 region: CASSFPLGQGALANYEQYF. The CDR3 DNA reads TGTGCCAGCAGTTTCCCGCTTGGACAGGGGGCGCTTGCGAACTACGAGCAGTACTTC. The full variable domain, with the rest looked up from reference TRBV28 and TRBJ2-7, is DVKVTQSSRYLVKRTGEKVFLECVQDMDHENMFWYRQDPGLGLRLIYFSYDVKMKEKGDIPEGYSVSREKKERFSLILESASTNQTSMYLCASSFPLGQGALANYEQYFGPGTRLTVT.

The chain links TRBV29-1 to TRBJ1-1; the D gene is possibly TRBD1 (5 bases). The germline gives CDR1 SQVTM, CDR2 ANQGSEA. The CDR3 is made up of 13 amino acids. V was pared by 4 bases and J by 0 bases, with 9 bases between. CDR3 region: CSVVRGVNTEAFF. In DNA form, the CDR3 reads TGCAGCGTTGTTCGGGGGGTGAACACTGAAGCTTTCTTT.

The V gene is TRBV9, the J gene TRBJ2-5, with 9 bases that match TRBD1. V lost 0 bases, J lost 4 bases, and 1 base stayed unmatched. Germline V lookup: CDR1 SGDLS, CDR2 YYNGEE. This CDR3 contains 14 residues. The CDR3 DNA follows: TGTGCCAGCAGCGTAGGACAGGGGGGAGAGACCCAGTACTTC. It yields the protein CASSVGQGGETQYF.

This chain joins TRBV24-1 and TRBJ2-1; possible D gene TRBD2, 5 bases. CDR3 length: 17 amino acids. From germline, CDR1 is KGHDR and CDR2 SFDVKD. V was clipped by 2 bases and J by 4 bases, with 17 bases between them. The CDR3 bases are TGTGCCACCAGTGATTCGGGCCGGGGTAGTAATTACAATGAGCAGTTCTTC. Encoded protein: CATSDSGRGSNYNEQFF.

This clone was picked up one time. The CDR3 DNA is TGTGCCAGCAGCCCAACCGGGGAGCTGTTTTTT. Translated, it gives CASSPTGELFF. This sequence joins TRBV11-3 and TRBJ2-2; D is unresolved. Trimming pared 5 bases from V and 5 bases from J, leaving 3 bases between. The germline V gene encodes CDR1 SGHNT and CDR2 YENEEA. This CDR3 has 11 residues.

The chain couples TRBV3-1 (or the pseudogene TRBV3-2) to TRBJ2-7; maybe TRBD1 (5 bases). V was shortened by 3 bases and J by 3 bases, with 6 bases between the two germline ends. This CDR3 comprises 12 residues. CDR1 and CDR2 from the germline V gene are LGHDT and YNNKEL (reference sequence). The CDR3, as DNA: TGTGCCAGCAGCCAGCAGGGCTACGAGCAGTACTTC. It specifies CASSQQGYEQYF.

This chain connects TRBV5-4 to TRBJ2-4, with TRBD2 matching 10 bases. Germline V gene lookup returns CDR1 SGHNT and CDR2 YYREEE (reference sequence). V trimming: 3 bases; J trimming: 0 bases; junction bases outside the gene matches: 9. This CDR3 comprises 18 residues. CDR3: CASSSLPGLAEAKNIQYF. CDR3 nucleotide sequence: TGTGCCAGCAGCTCCCTCCCTGGACTAGCGGAAGCCAAAAACATTCAGTACTTC.

The J gene is TRBJ2-7, the V gene TRBV5-6; 7 bases match TRBD1. The ends lost 4 bases at V and 1 base at J; junction bases unmatched: 2. The CDR3 spans 13 residues. Germline V gives CDR1 SGHDT, CDR2 YYEEEE. The CDR3 spells CASSKDRSYEQYF. As DNA, the CDR3 is TGTGCCAGCAGCAAGGACAGGTCCTACGAGCAGTACTTC.

The V gene is TRBV7-9, the J gene TRBJ2-5; maybe TRBD1 (6 bases). Germline CDR1 SEHNR, CDR2 FQNEAQ (reference sequence). Trimming cost V 9 bases and J 5 bases, with 19 bases left between them. This CDR3 has 14 residues. The CDR3 DNA follows: TGTGCCAGTACGCGTGGGGGCGGGCTCGAGACCCAGTACTTC. Protein sequence: CASTRGGGLETQYF.

The V and J genes are TRBV2 and TRBJ2-3; D may be TRBD2 (5 bases). Germline CDR1 SNHLY, CDR2 FYNNEI. Deletions cut 5 bases from V and 7 bases from J, with 19 bases between. This CDR3 has 15 residues. The DNA for the CDR3 is TGTGCCAGCAGTACGGACTGGGGTCTCACTAATACGCAGTATTTT. This sequence encodes CASSTDWGLTNTQYF.

The chain has TRBV6-2 or TRBV6-3 and TRBJ2-3, with 12 bases fitting TRBD2. Germline CDR1 and CDR2: MNHEY and SVGEGT. J was trimmed by 2 bases and V by 6 bases; bases with no gene match: 9. CDR3 length: 17 residues. CDR3 residues: CASSPPLAGGTTDTQYF. As DNA, the CDR3 is TGTGCCAGCAGCCCACCTCTAGCGGGGGGGACCACAGATACGCAGTATTTT.

The gene calls are TRBV7-9 and TRBJ2-3, with TRBD1 matching over 11 bases. Germline CDR1 and CDR2: SEHNR and FQNEAQ (reference sequence). This CDR3 is built from 17 residues. Trimming cost V 5 bases and J 6 bases; bases outside gene matches: 13. CDR3 amino acids: CASSALTDRGRGDTQYF. CDR3 nucleotide sequence: TGTGCCAGCAGCGCGTTAACGGACAGGGGGCGCGGGGATACGCAGTATTTT.

This sequence joins TRBV10-3 and TRBJ2-4; TRBD1 is a possible D gene (7 bases). There are 17 residues in the CDR3. Trimming cost V 0 bases and J 1 base, with 13 bases left between them. Germline lookup yields CDR1 ENHRY and CDR2 SYGVKD. CDR3 sequence (DNA): TGTGCCATCAGTGAGTCCACCCCAGGGGGGGCCAAAAACATTCAGTACTTC. Translation gives CAISESTPGGAKNIQYF.

This chain joins TRBV4-2 and TRBJ2-7, with 13 bases fitting TRBD2. Germline V gene lookup returns CDR1 LGHNA and CDR2 YNFKEQ. Unmatched junction bases numbered 5, after V lost 0 bases and J lost 3 bases. CDR3 length: 17 amino acids. The CDR3 region has the DNA TGTGCCAGCAGCCAAGAAGGACTAGCGGGGGCCCTCTACGAGCAGTACTTC. Amino acid sequence: CASSQEGLAGALYEQYF.